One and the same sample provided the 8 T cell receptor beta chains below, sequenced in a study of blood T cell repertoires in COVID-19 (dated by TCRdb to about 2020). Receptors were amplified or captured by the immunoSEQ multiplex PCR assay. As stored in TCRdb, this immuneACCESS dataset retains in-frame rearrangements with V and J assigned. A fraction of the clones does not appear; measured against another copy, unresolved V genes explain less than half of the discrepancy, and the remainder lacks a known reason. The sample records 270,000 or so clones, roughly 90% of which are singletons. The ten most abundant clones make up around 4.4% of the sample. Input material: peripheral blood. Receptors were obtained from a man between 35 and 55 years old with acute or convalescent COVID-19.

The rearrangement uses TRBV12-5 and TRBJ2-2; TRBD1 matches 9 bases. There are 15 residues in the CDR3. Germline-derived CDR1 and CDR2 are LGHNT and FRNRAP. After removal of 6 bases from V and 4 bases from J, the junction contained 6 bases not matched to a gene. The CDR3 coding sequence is TGTGCTAGTGGCCGAGGACAGGGGTCCACCGGGGAGCTGTTTTTT. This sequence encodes CASGRGQGSTGELFF.

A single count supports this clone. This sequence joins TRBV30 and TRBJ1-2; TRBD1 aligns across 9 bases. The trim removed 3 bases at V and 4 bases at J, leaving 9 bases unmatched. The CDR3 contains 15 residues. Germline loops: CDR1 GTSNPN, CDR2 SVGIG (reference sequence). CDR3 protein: CAWRLLRTGAYGYTF. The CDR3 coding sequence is TGTGCCTGGAGGCTTCTCCGGACAGGGGCCTATGGCTACACCTTC.

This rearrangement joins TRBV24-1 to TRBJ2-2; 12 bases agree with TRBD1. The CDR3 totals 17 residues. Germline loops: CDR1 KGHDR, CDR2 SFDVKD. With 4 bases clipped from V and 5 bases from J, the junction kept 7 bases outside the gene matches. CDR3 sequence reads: CATSDSGTGGDTGELFF. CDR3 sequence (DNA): TGTGCCACCAGTGACTCCGGGACAGGGGGCGATACCGGGGAGCTGTTTTTT.

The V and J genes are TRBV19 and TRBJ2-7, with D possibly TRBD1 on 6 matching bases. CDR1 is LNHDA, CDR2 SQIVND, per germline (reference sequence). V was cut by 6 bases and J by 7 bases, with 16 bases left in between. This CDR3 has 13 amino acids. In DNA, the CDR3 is TGTGCCAGTAGGCGCCTCGGACAGTATGAGCAGTACTTC. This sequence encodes CASRRLGQYEQYF.

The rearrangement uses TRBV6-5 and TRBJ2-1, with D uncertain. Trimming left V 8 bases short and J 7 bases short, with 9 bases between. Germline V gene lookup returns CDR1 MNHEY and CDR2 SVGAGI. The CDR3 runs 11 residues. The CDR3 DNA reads TGTGCCAGCTACTCAGGAAATGAGCAGTTCTTC. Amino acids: CASYSGNEQFF.

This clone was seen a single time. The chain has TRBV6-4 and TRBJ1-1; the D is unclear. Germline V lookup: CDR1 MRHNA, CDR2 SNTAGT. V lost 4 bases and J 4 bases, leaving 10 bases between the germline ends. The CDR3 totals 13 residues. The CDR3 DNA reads TGTGCCAGCAGTGTAGAGTGGTCCACTGAAGCTTTCTTT. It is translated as CASSVEWSTEAFF.

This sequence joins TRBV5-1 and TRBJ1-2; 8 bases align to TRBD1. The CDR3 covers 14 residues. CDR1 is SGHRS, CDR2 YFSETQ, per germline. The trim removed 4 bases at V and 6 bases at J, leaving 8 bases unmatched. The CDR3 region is CASSKDRGGHGYTF. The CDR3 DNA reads TGCGCCAGCAGCAAAGACAGGGGAGGGCATGGCTACACCTTC.

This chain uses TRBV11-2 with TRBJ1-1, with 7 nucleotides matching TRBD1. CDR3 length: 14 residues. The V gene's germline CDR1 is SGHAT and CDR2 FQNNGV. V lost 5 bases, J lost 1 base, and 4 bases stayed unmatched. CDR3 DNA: TGTGCCAGCAGCCAGTACAGGGGGAACACTGAAGCTTTCTTT. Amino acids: CASSQYRGNTEAFF. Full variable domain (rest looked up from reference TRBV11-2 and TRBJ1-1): EAGVAQSPRYKIIEKRQSVAFWCNPISGHATLYWYQQILGQGPKLLIQFQNNGVVDDSQLPKDRFSAERLKGVDSTLKIQPAKLEDSAVYLCASSQYRGNTEAFFGQGTRLTVV.